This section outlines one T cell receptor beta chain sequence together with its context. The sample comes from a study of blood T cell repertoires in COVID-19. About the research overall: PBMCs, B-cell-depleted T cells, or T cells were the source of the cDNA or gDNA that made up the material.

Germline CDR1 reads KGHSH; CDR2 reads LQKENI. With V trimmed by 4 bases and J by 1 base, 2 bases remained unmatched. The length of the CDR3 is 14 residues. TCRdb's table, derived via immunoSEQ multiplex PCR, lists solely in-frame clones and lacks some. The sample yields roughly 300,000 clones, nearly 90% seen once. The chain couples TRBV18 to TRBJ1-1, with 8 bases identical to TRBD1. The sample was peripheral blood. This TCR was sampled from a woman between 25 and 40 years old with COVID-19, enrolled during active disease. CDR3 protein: CASSQGQGNTEAFF. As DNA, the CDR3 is TGTGCCAGCTCACAAGGACAGGGGAACACTGAAGCTTTCTTT.